Here is one TCR beta chain with its context. What it recognizes is unknown. The entry originates in a study of OX40 agonist ivuxolimab in advanced cancers. Study at large: At 0.01 to 10 mg/kg, ivuxolimab was administered intravenously to patients every 2 weeks. Two patients with cutaneous melanoma and one with hepatocellular carcinoma, three in total, showed partial responses. The study, taken as a whole, reports: Expanded clones belonging to CD8+ T cells outnumbered, on average, those of CD4+. There were also nonresponders showing low normalized T-cell clonal expansion.

The method was immunoSEQ multiplex PCR; TCRdb's version includes in-frame clones alone and lacks a portion of them. This table has about 15,000 clones, roughly 77% appearing once. The CDR3 totals 13 residues. V gave up 0 bases and J gave up 5 bases, with 9 bases separating them. CDR1 and CDR2 from the germline V gene are SGHRS and YFSETQ. The V and J genes are TRBV5-1 and TRBJ2-7; unclear D gene. Sample: CD4+ or CD8+ T cells sorted from blood, taken in a trial of the OX40 agonist ivuxolimab. The clonotype originates from an adult with an advanced solid tumor such as melanoma, head and neck, liver or kidney cancer. The CDR3, as DNA: TGCGCCAGCAGCTTGGATAGGGTTAACGAGCAGTACTTC. Translating gives CASSLDRVNEQYF.